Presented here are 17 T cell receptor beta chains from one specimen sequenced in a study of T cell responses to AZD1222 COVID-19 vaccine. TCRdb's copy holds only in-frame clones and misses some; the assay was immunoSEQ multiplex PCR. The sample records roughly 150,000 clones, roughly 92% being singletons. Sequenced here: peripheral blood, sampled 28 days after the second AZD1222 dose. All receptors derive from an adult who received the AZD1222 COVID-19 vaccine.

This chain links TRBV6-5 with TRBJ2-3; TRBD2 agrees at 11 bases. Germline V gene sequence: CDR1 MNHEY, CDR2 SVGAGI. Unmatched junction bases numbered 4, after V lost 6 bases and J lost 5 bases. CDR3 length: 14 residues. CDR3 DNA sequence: TGTGCCAGCAGACTAGCGGGAGTGAAAGATACGCAGTATTTT. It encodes CASRLAGVKDTQYF.

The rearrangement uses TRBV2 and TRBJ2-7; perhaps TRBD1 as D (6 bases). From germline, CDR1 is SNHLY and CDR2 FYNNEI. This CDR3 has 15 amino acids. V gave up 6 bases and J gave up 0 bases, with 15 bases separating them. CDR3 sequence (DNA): TGTGCCAGCAGGGGGTCAGGGGTGAGCTCCTACGAGCAGTACTTC. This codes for CASRGSGVSSYEQYF.

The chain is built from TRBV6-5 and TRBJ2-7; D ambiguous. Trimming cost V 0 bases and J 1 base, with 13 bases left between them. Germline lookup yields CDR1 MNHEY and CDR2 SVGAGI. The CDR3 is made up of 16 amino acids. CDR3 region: CASSYSIPYNSYEQYF. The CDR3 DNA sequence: TGTGCCAGCAGTTACTCGATTCCGTACAATTCCTACGAGCAGTACTTC.

CDR3 protein: CSAGDRGDEQYF. CDR3 DNA sequence: TGCAGTGCTGGTGACAGGGGGGACGAGCAGTACTTC. The chain is built from TRBV20-1 and TRBJ2-7; 9 nucleotides align to TRBD1. The V gene end was trimmed by 5 bases and the J gene end by 5 bases; junction bases not matched to a gene: 4. Per the germline V gene, CDR1 is DFQATT and CDR2 is SNEGSKA (reference sequence). The CDR3 extends over 12 amino acids.

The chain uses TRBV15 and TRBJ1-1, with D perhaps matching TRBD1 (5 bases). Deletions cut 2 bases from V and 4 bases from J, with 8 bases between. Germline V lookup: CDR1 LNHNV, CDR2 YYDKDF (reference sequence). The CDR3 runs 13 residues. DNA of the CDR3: TGTGCCACCAGCAGATGGGACGGCACTGAAGCTTTCTTT. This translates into CATSRWDGTEAFF.

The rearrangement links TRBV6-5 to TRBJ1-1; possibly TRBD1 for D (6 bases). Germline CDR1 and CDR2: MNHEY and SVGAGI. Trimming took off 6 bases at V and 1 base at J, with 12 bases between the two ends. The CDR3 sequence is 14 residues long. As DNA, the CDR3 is TGTGCCAGCAGGCTTCCGGGACAGAACACTGAAGCTTTCTTT. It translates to CASRLPGQNTEAFF.

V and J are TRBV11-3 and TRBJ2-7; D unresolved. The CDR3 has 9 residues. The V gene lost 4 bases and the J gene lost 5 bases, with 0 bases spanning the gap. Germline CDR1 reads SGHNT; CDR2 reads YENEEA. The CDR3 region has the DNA TGTGCCAGCAGCTACGAGCAGTACTTC. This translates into CASSYEQYF. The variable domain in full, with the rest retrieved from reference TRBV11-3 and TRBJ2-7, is EAGVVQSPRYKIIEKKQPVAFWCNPISGHNTLYWYLQNLGQGPELLIRYENEEAVDDSQLPKDRFSAERLKGVDSTLKIQPAELGDSAVYLCASSYEQYFGPGTRLTVT.

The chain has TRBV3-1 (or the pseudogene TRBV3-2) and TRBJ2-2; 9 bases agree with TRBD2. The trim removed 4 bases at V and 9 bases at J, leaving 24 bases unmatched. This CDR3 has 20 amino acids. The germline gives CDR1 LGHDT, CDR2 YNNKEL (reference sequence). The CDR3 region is CASSLKMVVAGAQVGRELFF. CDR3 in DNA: TGTGCCAGCAGCCTTAAAATGGTGGTAGCGGGAGCCCAAGTTGGCCGGGAGCTGTTTTTT.

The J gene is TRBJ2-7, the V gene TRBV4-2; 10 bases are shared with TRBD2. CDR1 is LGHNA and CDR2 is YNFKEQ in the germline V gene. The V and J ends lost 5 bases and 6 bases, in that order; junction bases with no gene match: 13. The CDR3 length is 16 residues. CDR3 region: CASSESLAGAPGEQYF. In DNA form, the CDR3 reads TGTGCCAGCAGCGAGAGCCTAGCGGGAGCTCCCGGCGAGCAGTACTTC.

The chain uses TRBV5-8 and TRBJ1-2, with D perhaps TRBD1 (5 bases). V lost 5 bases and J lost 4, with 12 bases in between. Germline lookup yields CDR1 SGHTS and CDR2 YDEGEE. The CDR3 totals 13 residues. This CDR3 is CASSSRVGYGYTF. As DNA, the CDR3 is TGTGCCAGCAGTTCCAGGGTTGGCTATGGCTACACCTTC.

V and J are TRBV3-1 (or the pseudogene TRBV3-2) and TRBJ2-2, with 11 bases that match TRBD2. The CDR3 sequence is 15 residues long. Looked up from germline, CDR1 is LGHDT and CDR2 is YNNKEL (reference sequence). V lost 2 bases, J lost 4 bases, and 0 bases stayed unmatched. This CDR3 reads CASSQTSGGTGELFF. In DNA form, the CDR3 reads TGTGCCAGCAGCCAAACTAGCGGGGGCACCGGGGAGCTGTTTTTT.

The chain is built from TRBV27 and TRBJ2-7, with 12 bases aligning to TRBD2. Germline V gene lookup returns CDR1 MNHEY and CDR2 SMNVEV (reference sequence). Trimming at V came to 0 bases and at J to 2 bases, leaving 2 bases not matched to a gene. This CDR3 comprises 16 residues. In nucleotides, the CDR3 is TGTGCCAGCAGTTTATCTGGACTAGCGGGGACCTACGAGCAGTACTTC. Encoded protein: CASSLSGLAGTYEQYF.

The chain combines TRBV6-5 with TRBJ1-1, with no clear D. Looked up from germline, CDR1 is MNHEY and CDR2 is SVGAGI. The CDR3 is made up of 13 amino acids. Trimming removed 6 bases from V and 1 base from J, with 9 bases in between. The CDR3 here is CASRKHQNTEAFF. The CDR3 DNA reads TGTGCCAGCAGAAAACACCAGAACACTGAAGCTTTCTTT.

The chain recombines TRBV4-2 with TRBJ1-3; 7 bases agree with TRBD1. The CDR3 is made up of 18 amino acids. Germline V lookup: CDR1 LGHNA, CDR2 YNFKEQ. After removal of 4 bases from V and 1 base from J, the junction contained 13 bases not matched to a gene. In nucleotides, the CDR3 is TGTGCCAGCAGCCCTCGGGCGGGACAGAAATCTTCTGGAAACACCATATATTTT. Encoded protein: CASSPRAGQKSSGNTIYF.

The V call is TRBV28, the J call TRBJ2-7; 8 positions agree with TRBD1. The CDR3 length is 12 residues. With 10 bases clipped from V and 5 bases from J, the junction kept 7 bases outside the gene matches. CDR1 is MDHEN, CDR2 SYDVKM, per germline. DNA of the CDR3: TGTGCCATACAGGGGGTCAGGGACGAGCAGTACTTC. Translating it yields CAIQGVRDEQYF. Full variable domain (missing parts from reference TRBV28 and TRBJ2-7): DVKVTQSSRYLVKRTGEKVFLECVQDMDHENMFWYRQDPGLGLRLIYFSYDVKMKEKGDIPEGYSVSREKKERFSLILESASTNQTSMYLCAIQGVRDEQYFGPGTRLTVT.

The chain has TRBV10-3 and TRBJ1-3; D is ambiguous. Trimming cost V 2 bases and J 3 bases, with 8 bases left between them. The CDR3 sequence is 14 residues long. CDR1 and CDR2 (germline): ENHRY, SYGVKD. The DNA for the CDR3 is TGTGCCATCAGTGAGGCGAGAGGTGGAAACACCATATATTTT. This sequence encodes CAISEARGGNTIYF.

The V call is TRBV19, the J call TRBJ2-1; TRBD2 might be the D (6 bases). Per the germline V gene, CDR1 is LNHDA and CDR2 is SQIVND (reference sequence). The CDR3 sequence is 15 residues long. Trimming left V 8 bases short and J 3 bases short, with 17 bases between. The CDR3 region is CASALAGTLYNEQFF. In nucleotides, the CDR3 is TGTGCCAGTGCGTTGGCGGGAACCCTCTACAATGAGCAGTTCTTC.